The 4 T cell receptor beta chains reported below all come from one sample, sequenced in a study of shared clonotypes between healthy human individuals. Sequencing used immunoSEQ multiplex PCR; TCRdb keeps in-frame clones, though not all of them. The table shows 450,000 to 500,000 clones, with around 73% occurring only once. Sequencing was carried out using PBMCs. The origin of the receptors is a woman aged 40-49 years in good health. Some clones in this sample may be carry-over from other donors' samples.

The rearrangement joins TRBV30 to TRBJ2-6; TRBD2 aligns across 7 bases. The J segment lost 2 bases and the V segment lost 8 bases, leaving 6 bases of the junction unmatched. The CDR3 covers 14 residues. Germline CDR1 and CDR2: GTSNPN and SVGIG (reference sequence). CDR3 DNA: TGTGCCGGATCCGCGGGGGCTGGGGCCAACGTCCTGACTTTC. Translated, it gives CAGSAGAGANVLTF. Variable domain in full (rest from reference TRBV30 and TRBJ2-6): SQTIHQWPATLVQPVGSPLSLECTVEGTSNPNLYWYRQAAGRGLQLLFYSVGIGQISSEVPQNLSASRPQDRQFILSSKKLLLSDSGFYLCAGSAGAGANVLTFGAGSRLTVL.

V usage is TRBV7-8 and J usage is TRBJ2-4, with D perhaps TRBD1 (5 bases). Germline V gene data show CDR1 as SGHVS and CDR2 as FQNEAQ. The CDR3 extends over 17 amino acids. V dropped 1 base and J dropped 4 bases, with 17 bases sitting between them. As DNA, the CDR3 is TGTGCCAGCAGCTTAGGCCCGAGGACAACCCAGAAAAACATTCAGTACTTC. Translating it yields CASSLGPRTTQKNIQYF.

The chain couples TRBV7-9 to TRBJ2-1; D is unclear. Trimming took 5 bases from V and 6 from J, leaving 8 bases between them. The germline V gene has CDR1 SEHNR and CDR2 FQNEAQ (reference sequence). The CDR3 totals 12 residues. The CDR3 DNA reads TGTGCCAGCAGCGTGATCGGCAATGAGCAGTTCTTC. This codes for CASSVIGNEQFF.

A remark on this clone: The same CDR3 can be traced to other DNA sequences in this sample. The CDR3 here is CASSLGQGETQYF. The CDR3 DNA reads TGTGCCAGCAGCTTGGGACAGGGCGAGACCCAGTACTTC. This chain uses TRBV7-3 with TRBJ2-5; 9 bases fit TRBD1. The CDR3 spans 13 residues. J lost 5 bases, V lost 3 bases, and 1 base had no gene match. Germline lookup yields CDR1 SGHTA and CDR2 FQGTGA. Together with reference TRBV7-3 and TRBJ2-5, the CDR3 gives the full variable domain: GAGVSQTPSNKVTEKGKYVELRCDPISGHTALYWYRQSLGQGPEFLIYFQGTGAADDSGLPNDRFFAVRPEGSVSTLKIQRTERGDSAVYLCASSLGQGETQYFGPGTRLLVL.